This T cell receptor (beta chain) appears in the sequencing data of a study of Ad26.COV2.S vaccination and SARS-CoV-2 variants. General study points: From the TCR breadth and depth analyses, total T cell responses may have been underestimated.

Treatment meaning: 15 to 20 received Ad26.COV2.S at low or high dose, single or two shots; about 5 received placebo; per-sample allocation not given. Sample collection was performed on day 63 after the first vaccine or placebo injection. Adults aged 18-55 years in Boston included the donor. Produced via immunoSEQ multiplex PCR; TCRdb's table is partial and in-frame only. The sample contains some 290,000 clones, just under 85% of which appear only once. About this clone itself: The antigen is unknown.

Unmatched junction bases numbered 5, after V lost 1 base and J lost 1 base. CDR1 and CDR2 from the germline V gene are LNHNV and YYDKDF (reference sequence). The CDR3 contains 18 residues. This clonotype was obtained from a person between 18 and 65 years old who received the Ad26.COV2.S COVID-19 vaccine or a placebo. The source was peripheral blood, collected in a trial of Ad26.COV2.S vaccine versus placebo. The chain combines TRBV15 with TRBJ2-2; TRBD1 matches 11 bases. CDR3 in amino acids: CATSRGDRGVKNTGELFF. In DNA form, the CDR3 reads TGTGCCACCAGCAGAGGGGACAGGGGGGTTAAGAACACCGGGGAGCTGTTTTTT.